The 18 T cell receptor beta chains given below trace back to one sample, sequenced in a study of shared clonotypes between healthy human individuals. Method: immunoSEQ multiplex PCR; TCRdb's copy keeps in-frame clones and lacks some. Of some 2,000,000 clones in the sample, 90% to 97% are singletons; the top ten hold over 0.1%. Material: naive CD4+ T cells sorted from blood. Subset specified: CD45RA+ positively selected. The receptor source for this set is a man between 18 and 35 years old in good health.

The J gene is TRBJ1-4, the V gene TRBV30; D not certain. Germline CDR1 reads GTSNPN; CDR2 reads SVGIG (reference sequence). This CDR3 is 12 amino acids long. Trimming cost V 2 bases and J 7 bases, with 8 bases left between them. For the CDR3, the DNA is TGTGCCTGGAGTAGGTTTACTGAAAAACTGTTTTTT. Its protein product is CAWSRFTEKLFF.

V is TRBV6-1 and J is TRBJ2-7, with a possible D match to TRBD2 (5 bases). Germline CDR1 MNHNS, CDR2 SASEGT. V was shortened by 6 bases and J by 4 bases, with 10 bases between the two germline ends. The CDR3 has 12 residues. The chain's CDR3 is CASRTSIYEQYF. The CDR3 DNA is TGTGCCAGCAGAACTAGTATTTACGAGCAGTACTTC.

CDR3 protein: CASSPLAAPSYEQYF. CDR3 nucleotide sequence: TGTGCCAGCAGCCCACTAGCGGCCCCTTCCTACGAGCAGTACTTC. The rearrangement joins TRBV7-2 to TRBJ2-7; the match to TRBD2 covers 8 bases. The CDR3 is 15 residues long. The V and J ends lost 5 bases and 1 base, in that order; junction bases with no gene match: 7. The germline V gene encodes CDR1 SGHTA and CDR2 FQGNSA. Variable domain in full (rest from reference TRBV7-2 and TRBJ2-7): GAGVSQSPSNKVTEKGKDVELRCDPISGHTALYWYRQSLGQGLEFLIYFQGNSAPDKSGLPSDRFSAERTGGSVSTLTIQRTQQEDSAVYLCASSPLAAPSYEQYFGPGTRLTVT.

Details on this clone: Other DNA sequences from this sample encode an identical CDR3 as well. For the CDR3, the DNA is TGCGCCAGCAGACAGGGCCTGAACACTGAAGCTTTCTTT. It yields the protein CASRQGLNTEAFF. This chain joins TRBV10-1 and TRBJ1-1, with a weak D call TRBD1 (6 bases). The V end lost 6 bases, the J end lost 0 bases, and 8 bases lay between the germline ends. Germline CDR1 WNHNN, CDR2 SYGVQD (reference sequence). The CDR3 totals 13 residues.

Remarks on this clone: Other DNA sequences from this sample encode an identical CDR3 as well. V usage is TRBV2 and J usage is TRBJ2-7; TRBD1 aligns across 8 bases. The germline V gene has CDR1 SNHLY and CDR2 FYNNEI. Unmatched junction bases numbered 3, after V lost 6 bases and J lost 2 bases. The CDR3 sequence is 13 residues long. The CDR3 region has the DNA TGTGCCAGCAGACCGGGACAGGCCTACGAGCAGTACTTC. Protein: CASRPGQAYEQYF.

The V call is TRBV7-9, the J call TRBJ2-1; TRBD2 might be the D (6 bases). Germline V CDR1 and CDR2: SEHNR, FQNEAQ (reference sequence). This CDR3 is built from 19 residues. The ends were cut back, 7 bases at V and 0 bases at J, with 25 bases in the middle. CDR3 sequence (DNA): TGTGCCAGCAACCTAATCCTCAATCGGGACGGGAGCTCCTACAATGAGCAGTTCTTC. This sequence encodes CASNLILNRDGSSYNEQFF.

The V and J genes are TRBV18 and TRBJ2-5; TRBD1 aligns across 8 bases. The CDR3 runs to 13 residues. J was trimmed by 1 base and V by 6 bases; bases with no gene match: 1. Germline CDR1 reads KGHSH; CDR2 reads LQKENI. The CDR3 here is CASSGQAQETQYF. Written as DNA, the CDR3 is TGTGCCAGCTCGGGACAGGCCCAAGAGACCCAGTACTTC.

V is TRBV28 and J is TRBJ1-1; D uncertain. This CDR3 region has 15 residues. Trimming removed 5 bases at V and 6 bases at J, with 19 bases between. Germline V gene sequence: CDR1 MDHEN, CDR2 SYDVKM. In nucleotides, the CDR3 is TGTGCCAGCAGTAGATCCGGGTCGGGGAGGGCTGAAGCTTTCTTT. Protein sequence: CASSRSGSGRAEAFF. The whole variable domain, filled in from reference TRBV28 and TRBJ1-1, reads DVKVTQSSRYLVKRTGEKVFLECVQDMDHENMFWYRQDPGLGLRLIYFSYDVKMKEKGDIPEGYSVSREKKERFSLILESASTNQTSMYLCASSRSGSGRAEAFFGQGTRLTVV.

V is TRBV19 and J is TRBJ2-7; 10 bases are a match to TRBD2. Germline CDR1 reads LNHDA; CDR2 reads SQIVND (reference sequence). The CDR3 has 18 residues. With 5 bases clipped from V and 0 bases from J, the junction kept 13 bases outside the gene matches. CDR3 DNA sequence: TGTGCCAGTAGTCCTTCCGGGACTAGCGACAGGAGCTCCTACGAGCAGTACTTC. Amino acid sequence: CASSPSGTSDRSSYEQYF.

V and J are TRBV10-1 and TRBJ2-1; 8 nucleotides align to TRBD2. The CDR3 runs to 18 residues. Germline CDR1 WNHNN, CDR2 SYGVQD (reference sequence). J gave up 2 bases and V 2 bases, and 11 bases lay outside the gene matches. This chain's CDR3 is CASSEINPTSGAYNEQFF. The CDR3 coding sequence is TGCGCCAGCAGTGAGATCAATCCCACTAGCGGAGCCTACAATGAGCAGTTCTTC.

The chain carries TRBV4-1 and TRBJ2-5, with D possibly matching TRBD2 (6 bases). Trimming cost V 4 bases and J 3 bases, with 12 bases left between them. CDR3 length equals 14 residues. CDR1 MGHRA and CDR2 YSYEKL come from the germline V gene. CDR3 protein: CASSLGGSEETQYF. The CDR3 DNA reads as TGCGCCAGCAGCCTTGGGGGGAGTGAAGAGACCCAGTACTTC.

The CDR3 sequence is CAIFSFTGAQYF. CDR3 coding DNA: TGTGCCATCTTCTCTTTTACGGGGGCCCAGTACTTC. V is TRBV2 and J is TRBJ2-5, with D possibly matching TRBD2 (6 bases). This CDR3 is 12 amino acids long. CDR1 and CDR2 (germline): SNHLY, FYNNEI. Between the trimmed V and J ends, which lost 10 bases and 9 bases, there was a span of 18 bases.

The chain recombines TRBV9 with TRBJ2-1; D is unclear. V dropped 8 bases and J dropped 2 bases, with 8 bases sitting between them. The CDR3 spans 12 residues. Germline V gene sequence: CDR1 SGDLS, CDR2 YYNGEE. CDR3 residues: CASGRTYNEQFF. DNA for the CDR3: TGTGCCAGTGGCAGGACCTACAATGAGCAGTTCTTC.

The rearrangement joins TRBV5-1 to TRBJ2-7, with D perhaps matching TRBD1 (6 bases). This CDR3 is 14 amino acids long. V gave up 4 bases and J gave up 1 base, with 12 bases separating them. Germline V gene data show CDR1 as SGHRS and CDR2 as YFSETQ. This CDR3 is CASSLTTGSYEQYF. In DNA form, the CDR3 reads TGCGCCAGCAGCCTTACTACAGGGTCCTACGAGCAGTACTTC.

The CDR3 bases are TGTGCCAGCACCAAATCGGGGGCGGGGGACACTGAAGCTTTCTTT. Protein product: CASTKSGAGDTEAFF. This chain joins TRBV5-4 and TRBJ1-1, with TRBD1 as a possible D gene (6 bases). The ends were cut back, 6 bases at V and 3 bases at J, with 18 bases in the middle. The CDR3 sequence is 15 residues long. Germline V gene data show CDR1 as SGHNT and CDR2 as YYREEE (reference sequence).

The CDR3 region is CASSLMGQGQETQYF. CDR3 nucleotide sequence: TGCGCCAGCAGCTTGATGGGACAGGGCCAAGAGACCCAGTACTTC. This sequence joins TRBV5-1 and TRBJ2-5; TRBD1 matches 9 bases. V shed 1 base and J 1 base; nucleotides not matched to a gene: 2. The CDR3 is 15 residues long. Germline CDR1 SGHRS, CDR2 YFSETQ.

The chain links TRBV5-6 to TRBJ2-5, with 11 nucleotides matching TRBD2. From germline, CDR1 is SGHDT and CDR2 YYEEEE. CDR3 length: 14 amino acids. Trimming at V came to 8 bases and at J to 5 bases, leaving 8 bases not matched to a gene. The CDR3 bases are TGTGCCAGTGCACTAGCGGGAGTTCATGAGACCCAGTACTTC. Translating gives CASALAGVHETQYF.

CDR3 region: CASSSDFLRAEQYF. DNA of the CDR3: TGTGCCAGCAGCTCGGACTTCTTAAGAGCCGAGCAGTACTTC. The chain couples TRBV11-2 to TRBJ2-7; TRBD2 might be the D (5 bases). Germline CDR1 SGHAT, CDR2 FQNNGV. The CDR3 spans 14 residues. Trimming took off 4 bases at V and 6 bases at J, with 16 bases between the two ends.